This T cell receptor beta chain stems from a study of shared clonotypes between healthy human individuals. Study overall: Donor composition was two women and a few men, aged 18 to 49. Findings and caveats of the study: Compared with clonotypes that all four donors shared, non-shared clonotypes had lower generation probabilities. Larger richness was generally estimated for naive than memory subsets. A few donors showed sharing of approximately 4.7% of naive CD4 clonotypes.

The V gene's germline CDR1 is SGHAT and CDR2 FQNNGV. Deletions cut 6 bases from V and 0 bases from J, with 9 bases between. The CDR3 totals 13 residues. Using immunoSEQ multiplex PCR, the repertoire was profiled, and TCRdb retains in-frame clones only, with some absent. This sample has approximately 500,000 clones, with 90% to 96% found just once. Concerning this clone: Its antigen is still unknown.

V and J are TRBV11-2 and TRBJ2-7; the D gene is possibly TRBD2 (5 bases). The sequencing sample was made of naive CD4+ T cells sorted from blood. This sample's subset: CD45RA+ positively selected. The sequence was collected from a woman between 25 and 40 years old in good health. CDR3 sequence (DNA): TGTGCCAGCAGGCGGACTGCCTCCTACGAGCAGTACTTC. It yields the protein CASRRTASYEQYF.